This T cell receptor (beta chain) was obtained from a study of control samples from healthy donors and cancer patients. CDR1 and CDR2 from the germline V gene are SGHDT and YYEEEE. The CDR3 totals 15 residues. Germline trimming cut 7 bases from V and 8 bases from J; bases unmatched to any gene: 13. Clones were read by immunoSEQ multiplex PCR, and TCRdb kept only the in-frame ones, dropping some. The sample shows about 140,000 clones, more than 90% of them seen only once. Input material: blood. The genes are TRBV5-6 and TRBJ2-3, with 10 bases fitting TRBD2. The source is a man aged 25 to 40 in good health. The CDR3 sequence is CASGRTSGVVGTQYF. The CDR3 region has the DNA TGTGCCAGCGGTCGGACTAGCGGCGTCGTGGGTACGCAGTATTTT. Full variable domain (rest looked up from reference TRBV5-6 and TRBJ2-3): DAGVTQSPTHLIKTRGQQVTLRCSPKSGHDTVSWYQQALGQGPQFIFQYYEEEERQRGNFPDRFSGHQFPNYSSELNVNALLLGDSALYLCASGRTSGVVGTQYFGPGTRLTVL.